Presented here are 16 T cell receptor beta chains from one specimen sequenced in a study of blood T cell repertoires in COVID-19. Using immunoSEQ multiplex PCR, the repertoire was profiled, and TCRdb retains in-frame clones only, with some absent. The sample lists around 450,000 clones, about 85% occurring once. Sequenced: PBMCs or T cells enriched from blood (not recorded which). These TCRs come from a woman between 18 and 29 years old with acute COVID-19.

This chain joins TRBV11-3 and TRBJ2-2; 9 bases align to TRBD2. J lost 5 bases, V lost 4 bases, and 5 bases had no gene match. The CDR3 has 15 amino acids. CDR1 and CDR2 from the germline V gene are SGHNT and YENEEA. The CDR3: CASSWSSGDTGELFF. CDR3 nucleotides: TGTGCCAGCAGCTGGTCTAGCGGGGATACCGGGGAGCTGTTTTTT.

The chain couples TRBV5-6 to TRBJ2-7, with TRBD2 as a possible D gene (5 bases). CDR3 length: 14 residues. Germline V lookup: CDR1 SGHDT, CDR2 YYEEEE. The ends were cut back, 3 bases at V and 3 bases at J, with 13 bases in the middle. CDR3 amino acids: CASSSGIPLYEQYF. In DNA form, the CDR3 reads TGTGCCAGCAGCTCCGGGATCCCCCTCTACGAGCAGTACTTC.

The gene calls are TRBV29-1 and TRBJ2-7, with 15 positions matching TRBD2. The CDR3 has 16 residues. Germline CDR1 reads SQVTM; CDR2 reads ANQGSEA. V lost 7 bases, J lost 4 bases, and 11 bases stayed unmatched. The DNA for the CDR3 is TGCAGCGCCCTGGGGACTAGCGGGAGGATCGGGTACGAGCAGTACTTC. Residues: CSALGTSGRIGYEQYF.

The chain carries TRBV3-1 (or the pseudogene TRBV3-2) and TRBJ2-7; D might be TRBD2 (5 bases). The CDR3 spans 14 residues. Deletions cut 3 bases from V and 1 base from J, with 10 bases between. The V gene's germline CDR1 is LGHDT and CDR2 YNNKEL (reference sequence). CDR3 in amino acids: CASSQGDWSYEQYF. The CDR3 nucleotides are TGTGCCAGCAGCCAGGGAGACTGGTCCTACGAGCAGTACTTC.

V usage is TRBV4-1 and J usage is TRBJ2-4; 8 positions agree with TRBD1. CDR3 length: 15 amino acids. The germline gives CDR1 MGHRA, CDR2 YSYEKL. V shed 0 bases, J shed 6 bases, and the junction held 4 bases outside the gene matches. CDR3 DNA: TGCGCCAGCAGCCAAGAAAACGGACAGGGAAACATTCAGTACTTC. Its translation: CASSQENGQGNIQYF.

The chain joins TRBV2 to TRBJ1-4; unclear D gene. The germline gives CDR1 SNHLY, CDR2 FYNNEI. The CDR3 runs 14 residues. Between the trimmed V and J ends, which lost 7 bases and 10 bases, there was a span of 19 bases. CDR3 residues: CASKVESGIGKLFF. CDR3 DNA: TGTGCCAGCAAAGTCGAGTCTGGTATTGGAAAACTGTTTTTT.

The V call is TRBV5-4, the J call TRBJ2-4; 12 bases fit TRBD2. This CDR3 is 13 amino acids long. Germline V gives CDR1 SGHNT, CDR2 YYREEE (reference sequence). J was trimmed by 12 bases and V by 3 bases; bases with no gene match: 4. The CDR3 protein is CASSSSGGGGQYF. CDR3 sequence (DNA): TGTGCCAGCAGCTCTAGCGGGGGGGGCGGTCAGTACTTC.

This rearrangement joins TRBV2 to TRBJ2-1; D call uncertain. CDR1 SNHLY and CDR2 FYNNEI come from the germline V gene. V was trimmed by 4 bases and J by 3 bases, leaving 4 bases between them. This CDR3 region has 12 residues. The CDR3 protein is CASSVSYNEQFF. The CDR3 DNA sequence: TGTGCCAGCAGTGTCAGCTACAATGAGCAGTTCTTC.

The rearrangement uses TRBV18 and TRBJ1-2; 9 bases fit TRBD1. CDR3 length: 15 residues. Germline CDR1 KGHSH, CDR2 LQKENI. Trimming cost V 5 bases and J 4 bases; bases outside gene matches: 8. This CDR3 reads CASSISGTGPYGYTF. CDR3 in DNA: TGTGCCAGCTCAATCTCCGGGACAGGGCCCTATGGCTACACCTTC.

The rearrangement links TRBV27 to TRBJ2-7, with no clear D. Germline V gene data show CDR1 as MNHEY and CDR2 as SMNVEV (reference sequence). The CDR3 spans 16 residues. V lost 10 bases, J lost 4 bases, and 26 bases lay in between. Here the CDR3 reads CATSGLRHGGSYEQYF. CDR3 nucleotides: TGTGCCACCTCAGGCCTACGACACGGTGGTTCGTACGAGCAGTACTTC.

The genes are TRBV7-9 and TRBJ2-2; possible D gene TRBD2, 6 bases. This CDR3 spans 15 amino acids. Trimming removed 4 bases from V and 3 bases from J, with 12 bases in between. Germline loops: CDR1 SEHNR, CDR2 FQNEAQ (reference sequence). CDR3 bases: TGTGCCAGCAGCTCGACTAGTGGGGACACCGGGGAGCTGTTTTTT. As protein: CASSSTSGDTGELFF.

This clone was detected only once. This chain joins TRBV6-5 and TRBJ1-3; 7 positions agree with TRBD1. CDR3 length equals 15 residues. Looked up from germline, CDR1 is MNHEY and CDR2 is SVGAGI. Trimming removed 6 bases from V and 4 bases from J; junction bases left unmatched: 9. The CDR3 region is CASSPSTGAGNTIYF. Here the CDR3 DNA reads TGTGCCAGCAGCCCCAGCACAGGGGCCGGAAACACCATATATTTT.

This clone was counted a single time. The rearrangement links TRBV18 to TRBJ1-3; D unresolved. CDR1 and CDR2 (germline): KGHSH, LQKENI. This CDR3 is built from 17 residues. V gave up 4 bases and J gave up 4 bases, with 20 bases separating them. The CDR3 DNA reads as TGTGCCAGCTCACTTAGCCCCCTCCCCGGCGGGGGAAACACCATATATTTT. Translation gives CASSLSPLPGGGNTIYF.

This chain joins TRBV7-6 and TRBJ2-1; D perhaps matches TRBD2 (7 bases). This CDR3 region has 16 residues. V shed 1 base and J shed 5 bases, with 15 bases lying between them. Germline V gives CDR1 SGHVS, CDR2 FNYEAQ. CDR3 sequence: CASSLGLRGLHNEQFF. The CDR3 region has the DNA TGTGCCAGCAGCTTAGGTCTGCGGGGGCTACACAATGAGCAGTTCTTC.

CDR3 nucleotide sequence: TGTGCCAGCAGCTTATCCCCAGGGTCGGGCACCGGGGAGCTGTTTTTT. This codes for CASSLSPGSGTGELFF. The rearrangement joins TRBV5-6 to TRBJ2-2, with TRBD1 as a possible D gene (5 bases). The CDR3 runs to 16 residues. Trimming took off 2 bases at V and 4 bases at J, with 15 bases between the two ends. Germline CDR1 SGHDT, CDR2 YYEEEE.

The V call is TRBV3-1 (or the pseudogene TRBV3-2), the J call TRBJ1-2; 8 positions match TRBD1. J gave up 6 bases and V 2 bases, and 5 bases lay outside the gene matches. CDR1 and CDR2 from the germline V gene are LGHDT and YNNKEL (reference sequence). The CDR3 runs 14 residues. CDR3 nucleotides: TGTGCCAGCAGCCAATGGACAGGGTTGGATGGCTACACCTTC. It is translated as CASSQWTGLDGYTF.